This T cell receptor beta chain was captured by sequencing in a study of blood T cell repertoires in COVID-19. Whole-study context: Spain, Italy and the United States supplied samples that represented acute and convalescent COVID-19. T cells, B-cell-depleted T cells, or PBMCs supplied cDNA or gDNA.

Authors' analysis steps: Estimation of nucleated cell counts was performed using reference gene primer amplification. Profiled with immunoSEQ multiplex PCR; TCRdb holds only in-frame clones, not every one. The DNA gave D and trimming, while V, J and clone size come from that table. The data contain under 300,000 clones, around nine tenths of them singletons. Trimming took off 7 bases at V and 2 bases at J, with 17 bases between the two ends. CDR3 size: 15 residues. Germline CDR1 and CDR2: SGDLS and YYNGEE. This sequence originates from a woman aged 40 to 50 who had recovered from COVID-19. Sequences were obtained from peripheral blood. This chain connects TRBV9 to TRBJ2-3; TRBD2 might be the D (7 bases). The CDR3 spells CASSRGGLDTDTQYF. The CDR3 region has the DNA TGTGCCAGCTCGAGGGGGGGCCTGGACACAGATACGCAGTATTTT.